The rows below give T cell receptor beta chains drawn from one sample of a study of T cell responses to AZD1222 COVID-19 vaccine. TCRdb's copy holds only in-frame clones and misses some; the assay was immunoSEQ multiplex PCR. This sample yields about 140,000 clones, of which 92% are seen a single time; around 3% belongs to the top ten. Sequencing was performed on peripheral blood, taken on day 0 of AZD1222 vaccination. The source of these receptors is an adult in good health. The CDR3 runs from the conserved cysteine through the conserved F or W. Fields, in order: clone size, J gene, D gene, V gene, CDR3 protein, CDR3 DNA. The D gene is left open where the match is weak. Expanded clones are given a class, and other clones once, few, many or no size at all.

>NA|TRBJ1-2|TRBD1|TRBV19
CASSKLHRGSYGYTF
TGTGCCAGTAGTAAACTTCACAGGGGATCCTATGGCTACACCTTC
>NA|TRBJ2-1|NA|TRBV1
CTSSPGLAGFNEQFF
TGCACCAGCAGCCCTGGACTAGCGGGCTTCAATGAGCAGTTCTTC
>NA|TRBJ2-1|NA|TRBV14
CASSARLINEQFF
TGTGCCAGCAGCGCCCGACTTATAAATGAGCAGTTCTTC
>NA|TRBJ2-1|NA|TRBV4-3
CASSRGSYNEQFF
TGCGCCAGCAGCCGCGGTTCCTACAATGAGCAGTTCTTC
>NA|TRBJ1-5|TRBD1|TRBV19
CASRNRQGDQPQHF
TGTGCCAGTAGAAATAGACAGGGAGATCAGCCCCAGCATTTT
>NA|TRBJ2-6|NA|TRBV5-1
CASSLGVTGANVLTF
TGCGCCAGCAGCTTGGGAGTAACTGGGGCCAACGTCCTGACTTTC
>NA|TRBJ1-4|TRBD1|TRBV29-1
CSVGQGTNEKLFF
TGCAGCGTGGGACAGGGGACTAATGAAAAACTGTTTTTT
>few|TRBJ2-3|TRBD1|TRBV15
CATSRNRGDTQYF
TGTGCCACCAGCAGAAACAGGGGCGATACGCAGTATTTT
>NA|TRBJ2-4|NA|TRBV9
CASSAADRKNIQYF
TGTGCCAGCAGCGCAGCCGACAGGAAAAACATTCAGTACTTC
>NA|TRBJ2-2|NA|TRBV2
CASSEAPGAGELFF
TGTGCCAGCAGTGAAGCCCCGGGAGCCGGGGAGCTGTTTTTT
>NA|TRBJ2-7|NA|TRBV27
CASSLGGLYEQYF
TGTGCCAGCAGTTTGGGCGGTCTCTACGAGCAGTACTTC
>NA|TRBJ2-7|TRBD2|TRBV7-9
CASSPRGLAGVVVYEQYF
TGTGCCAGCAGCCCAAGAGGGCTAGCGGGAGTAGTTGTCTACGAGCAGTACTTC
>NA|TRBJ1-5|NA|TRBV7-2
CASSLGQPYQPQHF
TGTGCCAGCAGCTTAGGGCAGCCCTATCAGCCCCAGCATTTT
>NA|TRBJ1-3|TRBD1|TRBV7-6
CASPGQGFSGNTIYF
TGTGCCAGTCCGGGACAGGGGTTCTCTGGAAACACCATATATTTT
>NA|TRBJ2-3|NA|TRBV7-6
CASSLPRGGGTDTQYF
TGTGCCAGCAGCCTTCCCCGAGGGGGAGGCACAGATACGCAGTATTTT
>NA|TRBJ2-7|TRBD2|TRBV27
CASSYEAGGPYEQYF
TGTGCCAGCAGTTATGAGGCGGGAGGGCCTTACGAGCAGTACTTC
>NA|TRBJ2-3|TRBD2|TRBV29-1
CSVERTSGRSDTQYF
TGCAGCGTTGAACGCACTAGCGGGAGGTCAGATACGCAGTATTTT